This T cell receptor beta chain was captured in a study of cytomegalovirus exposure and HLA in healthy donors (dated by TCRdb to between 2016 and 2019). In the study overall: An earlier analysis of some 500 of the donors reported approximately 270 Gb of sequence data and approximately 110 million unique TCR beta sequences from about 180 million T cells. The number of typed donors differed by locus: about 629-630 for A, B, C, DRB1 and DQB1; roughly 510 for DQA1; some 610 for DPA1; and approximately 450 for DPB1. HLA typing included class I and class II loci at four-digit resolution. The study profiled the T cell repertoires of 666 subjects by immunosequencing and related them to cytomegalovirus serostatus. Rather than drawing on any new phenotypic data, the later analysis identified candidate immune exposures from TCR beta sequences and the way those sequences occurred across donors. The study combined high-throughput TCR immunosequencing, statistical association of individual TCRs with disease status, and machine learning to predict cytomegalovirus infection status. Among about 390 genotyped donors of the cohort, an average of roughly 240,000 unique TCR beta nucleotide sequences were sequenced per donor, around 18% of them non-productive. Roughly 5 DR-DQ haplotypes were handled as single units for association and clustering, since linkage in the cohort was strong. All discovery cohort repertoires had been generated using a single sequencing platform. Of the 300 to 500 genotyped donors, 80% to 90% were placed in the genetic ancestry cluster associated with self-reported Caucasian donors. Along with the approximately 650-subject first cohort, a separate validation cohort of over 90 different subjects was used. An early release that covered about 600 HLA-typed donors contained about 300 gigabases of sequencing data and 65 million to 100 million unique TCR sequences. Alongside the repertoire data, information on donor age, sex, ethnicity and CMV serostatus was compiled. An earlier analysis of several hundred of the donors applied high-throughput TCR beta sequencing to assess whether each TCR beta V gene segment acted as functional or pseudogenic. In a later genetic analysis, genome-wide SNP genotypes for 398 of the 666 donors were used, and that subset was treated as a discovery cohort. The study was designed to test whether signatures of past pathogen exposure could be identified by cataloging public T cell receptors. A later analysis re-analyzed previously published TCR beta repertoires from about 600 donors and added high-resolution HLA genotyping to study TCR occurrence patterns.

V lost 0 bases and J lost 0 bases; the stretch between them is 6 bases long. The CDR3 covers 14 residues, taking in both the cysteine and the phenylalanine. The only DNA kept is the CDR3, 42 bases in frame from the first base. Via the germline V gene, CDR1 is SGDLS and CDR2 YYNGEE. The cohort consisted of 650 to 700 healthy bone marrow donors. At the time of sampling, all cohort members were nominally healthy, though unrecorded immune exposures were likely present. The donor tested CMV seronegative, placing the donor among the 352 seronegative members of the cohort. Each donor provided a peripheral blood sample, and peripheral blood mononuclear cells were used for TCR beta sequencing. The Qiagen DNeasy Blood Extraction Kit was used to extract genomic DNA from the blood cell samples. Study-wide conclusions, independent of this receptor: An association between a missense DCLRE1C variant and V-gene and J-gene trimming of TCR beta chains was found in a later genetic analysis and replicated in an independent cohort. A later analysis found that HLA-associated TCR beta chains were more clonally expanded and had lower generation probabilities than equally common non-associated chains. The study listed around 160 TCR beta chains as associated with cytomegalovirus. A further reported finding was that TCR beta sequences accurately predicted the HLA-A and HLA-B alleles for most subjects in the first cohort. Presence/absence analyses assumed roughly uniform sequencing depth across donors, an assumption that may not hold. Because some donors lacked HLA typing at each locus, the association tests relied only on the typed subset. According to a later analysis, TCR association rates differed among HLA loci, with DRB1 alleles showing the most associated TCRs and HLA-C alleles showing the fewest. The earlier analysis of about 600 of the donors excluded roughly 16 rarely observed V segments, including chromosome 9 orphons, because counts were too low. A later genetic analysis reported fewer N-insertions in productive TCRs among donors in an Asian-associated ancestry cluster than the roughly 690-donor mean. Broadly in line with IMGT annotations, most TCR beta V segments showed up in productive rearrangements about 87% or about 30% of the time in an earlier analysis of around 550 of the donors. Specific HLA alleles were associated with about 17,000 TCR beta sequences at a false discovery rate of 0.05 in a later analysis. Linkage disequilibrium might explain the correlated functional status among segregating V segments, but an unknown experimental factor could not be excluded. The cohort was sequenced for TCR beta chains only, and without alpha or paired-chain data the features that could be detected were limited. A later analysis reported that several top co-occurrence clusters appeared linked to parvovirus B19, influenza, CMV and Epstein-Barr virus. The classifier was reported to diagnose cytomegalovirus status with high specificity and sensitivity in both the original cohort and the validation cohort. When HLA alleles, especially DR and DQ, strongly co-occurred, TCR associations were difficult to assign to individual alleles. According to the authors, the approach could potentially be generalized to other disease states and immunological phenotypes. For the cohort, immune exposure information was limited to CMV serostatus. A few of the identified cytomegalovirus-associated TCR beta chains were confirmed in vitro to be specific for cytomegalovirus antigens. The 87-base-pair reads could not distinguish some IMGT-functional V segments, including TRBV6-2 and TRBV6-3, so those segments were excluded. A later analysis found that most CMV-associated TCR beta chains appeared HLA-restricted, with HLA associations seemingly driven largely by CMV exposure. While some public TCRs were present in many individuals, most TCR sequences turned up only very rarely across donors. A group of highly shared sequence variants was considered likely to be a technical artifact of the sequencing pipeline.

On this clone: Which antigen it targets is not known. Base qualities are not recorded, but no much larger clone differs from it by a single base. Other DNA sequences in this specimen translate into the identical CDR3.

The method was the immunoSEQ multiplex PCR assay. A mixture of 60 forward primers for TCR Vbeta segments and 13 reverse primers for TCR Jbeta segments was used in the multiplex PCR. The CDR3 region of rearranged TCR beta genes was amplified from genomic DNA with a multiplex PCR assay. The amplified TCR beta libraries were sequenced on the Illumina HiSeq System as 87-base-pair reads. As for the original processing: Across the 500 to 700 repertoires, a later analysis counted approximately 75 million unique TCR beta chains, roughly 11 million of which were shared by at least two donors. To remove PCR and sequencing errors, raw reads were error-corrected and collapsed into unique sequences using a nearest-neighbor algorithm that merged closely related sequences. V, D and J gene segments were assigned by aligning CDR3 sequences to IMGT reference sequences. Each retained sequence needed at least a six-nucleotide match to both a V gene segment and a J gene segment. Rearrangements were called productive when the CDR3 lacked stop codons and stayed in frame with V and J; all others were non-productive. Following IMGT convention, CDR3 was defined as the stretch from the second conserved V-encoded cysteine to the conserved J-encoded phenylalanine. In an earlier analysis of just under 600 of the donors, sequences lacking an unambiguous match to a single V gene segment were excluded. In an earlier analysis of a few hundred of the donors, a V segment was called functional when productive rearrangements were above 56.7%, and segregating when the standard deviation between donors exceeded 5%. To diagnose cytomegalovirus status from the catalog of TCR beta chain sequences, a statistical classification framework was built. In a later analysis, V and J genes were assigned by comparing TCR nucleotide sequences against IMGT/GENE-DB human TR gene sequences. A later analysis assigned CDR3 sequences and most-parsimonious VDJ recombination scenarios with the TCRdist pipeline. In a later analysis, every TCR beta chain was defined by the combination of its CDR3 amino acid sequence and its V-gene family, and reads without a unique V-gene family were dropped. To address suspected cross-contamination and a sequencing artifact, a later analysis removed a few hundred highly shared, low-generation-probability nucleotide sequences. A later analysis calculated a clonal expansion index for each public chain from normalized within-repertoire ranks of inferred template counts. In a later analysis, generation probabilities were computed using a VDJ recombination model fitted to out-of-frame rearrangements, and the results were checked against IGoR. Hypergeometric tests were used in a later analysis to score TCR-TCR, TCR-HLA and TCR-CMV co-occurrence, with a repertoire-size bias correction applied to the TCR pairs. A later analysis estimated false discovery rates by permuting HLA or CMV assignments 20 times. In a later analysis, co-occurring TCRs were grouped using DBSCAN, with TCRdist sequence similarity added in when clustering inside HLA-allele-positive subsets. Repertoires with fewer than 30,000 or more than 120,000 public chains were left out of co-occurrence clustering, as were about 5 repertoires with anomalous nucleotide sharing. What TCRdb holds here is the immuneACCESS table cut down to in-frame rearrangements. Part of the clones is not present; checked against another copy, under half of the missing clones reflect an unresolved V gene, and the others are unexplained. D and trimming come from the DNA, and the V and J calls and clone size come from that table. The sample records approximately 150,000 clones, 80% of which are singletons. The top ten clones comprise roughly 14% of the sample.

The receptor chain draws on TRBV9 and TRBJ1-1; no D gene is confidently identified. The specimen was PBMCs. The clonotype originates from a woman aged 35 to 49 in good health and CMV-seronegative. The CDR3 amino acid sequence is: CASSVGQVNTEAFF. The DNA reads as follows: TGTGCCAGCAGCGTAGGGCAGGTGAACACTGAAGCTTTCTTT.